The rows below give T cell receptor beta chains drawn from one sample of a study of T cells after yellow fever vaccination. MiXCR, run by TCRdb on the 5' RACE reads, gives a single entry per CDR3 protein. The sample lists 95,000 to 100,000 distinct CDR3 sequences; 4.5% to 6% were seen once. This specimen was CD8+ T cells sorted from PBMCs, taken 10 days after the yellow fever booster vaccination. These receptors were collected from a man between 18 and 35 years old who received the YFV17D yellow fever vaccine. CDR3s include the opening cysteine and the closing phenylalanine or tryptophan. A D gene is named only where the DNA matches it firmly. Some rows mark clone size as missing; the rest say once, few, many or name a class of expanded clone.

abundance,v_gene,j_gene,d_gene,CDR3nt,CDR3aa
-,TRBV6-2/TRBV6-3,TRBJ2-5,TRBD2,TGTGCCAGCGAAGGACTAGCGGGGGTCACATACTTC,CASEGLAGVTYF
many,TRBV3-1,TRBJ2-5,-,TGTGCCAGCAGCCAAGGGGTGGGGATGATGGAGACCCAGTACTTC,CASSQGVGMMETQYF
many,TRBV11-2,TRBJ2-5,-,TGTGCCAGCAGCTTATTTGGCGCGGCAGCCCAAGAGACCCAGTACTTC,CASSLFGAAAQETQYF
few,TRBV27,TRBJ1-2,-,TGTGCCAGCAGCCCGGGGGGAGGTAACTATGGCTACACCTTC,CASSPGGGNYGYTF
-,TRBV28,TRBJ2-5,-,TGTGCCAGCAGTCGGGCGGCAGAACTTACCCAACAAGAGACCCAGTACTTC,CASSRAAELTQQETQYF
few,TRBV20-1,TRBJ1-2,-,TGCAGTGCTATGGATGGCTACACCTTC,CSAMDGYTF
-,TRBV5-8,TRBJ1-2,-,TGTGCCAGCAGCTTGGCTCCCAGGGGAAGCGGCTACACCTTC,CASSLAPRGSGYTF
few,TRBV7-9,TRBJ1-2,TRBD1,TGTGCCAGCAGCTACCGGGACAGGACCCTTAATGGCTACACCTTC,CASSYRDRTLNGYTF
-,TRBV20-1,TRBJ2-1,-,TGCAGTGCCGGATCGAGGGCGGTGCAGTTCTTC,CSAGSRAVQFF
few,TRBV4-3,TRBJ1-6,-,TGCGCCAGCAGCCTCACTCTCTTCCGGGTCATCCACTTT,CASSLTLFRVIHF
few,TRBV7-2,TRBJ2-7,TRBD1,TGTGCCAGCAGCTTATGGACAGGCGAGGCCTACGAGCAGTACTTC,CASSLWTGEAYEQYF
-,TRBV5-8,TRBJ1-5,-,TGTGCCAGCAGCCTAAATGACAGATTGAATCAGCCCCAGCATTTT,CASSLNDRLNQPQHF
-,TRBV4-1,TRBJ1-1,-,TGCGCCAGCAGCCTCGACAGGCTATCGAACACTGAAGCTTTCTTT,CASSLDRLSNTEAFF
-,TRBV11-2,TRBJ2-3,-,TGTGCCAGCAGTTTGTACAGCACAGATACGCAGTATTTT,CASSLYSTDTQYF
few,TRBV4-1,TRBJ1-1,-,TGCGCCAGCAGCCAAGTCGCTAACCCTGAAGCTTTCTTT,CASSQVANPEAFF
few,TRBV12-5,TRBJ2-2,-,TGTGCTAGTGGGCTCGGCACCGGGGAGCTGTTTTTT,CASGLGTGELFF
few,TRBV21-1,TRBJ1-5,-,TGTGCCAGCAGCAAAGCGCTTTGGGACCGGAATCAGCCCCAGCATTTT,CASSKALWDRNQPQHF
-,TRBV4-3,TRBJ1-6,-,TGCGCCAGCAGCCGGGACGGGGGGTTGGCACCCCTCCACTTT,CASSRDGGLAPLHF
many,TRBV28,TRBJ2-2,-,TGTGCCAGCAGTTTGTCTAGACTGACCGGGGAGCTGTTTTTT,CASSLSRLTGELFF
-,TRBV9,TRBJ2-3,-,TGTGCCAGCTCCGAGGGAGGGGGCACGCAGTATTTT,CASSEGGGTQYF
-,TRBV7-9,TRBJ2-2,-,TGTGCCAGCAGCCCGGACCCGAAGGCCGGGGAGCTGTTTTTT,CASSPDPKAGELFF
few,TRBV5-1,TRBJ1-2,TRBD1,TGCGCCAGCAGCTCAACGACAGGGTCTAACTATGGCTACACCTTC,CASSSTTGSNYGYTF
few,TRBV10-3,TRBJ2-1,TRBD2,TGTGCCATCAGTGAGTCGACTAGCTACTCCTACAATGAGCAGTTCTTC,CAISESTSYSYNEQFF
-,TRBV27,TRBJ1-1,TRBD1,TGTGCCAGCAGTTTATTGAAGGACAGGGTAGGAGGAGCTTTCTTT,CASSLLKDRVGGAFF
few,TRBV6-5,TRBJ1-1,-,TGTGCCAGCAGACGGCGCGGGCAGCCGAACACTGAAGCTTTCTTT,CASRRRGQPNTEAFF
-,TRBV5-4,TRBJ2-3,-,TGTGCCAGCACCCCCATTTCCGGCACAGATACGCAGTATTTT,CASTPISGTDTQYF
few,TRBV29-1,TRBJ1-1,-,TGCAGCGTTGTAAGTGGTCGAAAGGAGATGTGGGAGAGCACTGAAGCTTTCTTT,CSVVSGRKEMWESTEAFF
-,TRBV28,TRBJ2-3,TRBD2,TGTGCCAGCAGTTTTAGCGGGAGCGCTTATAGCACAGATACGCAGTATTTT,CASSFSGSAYSTDTQYF